This TCR beta chain stems from a study of blood T cell repertoires in COVID-19. Study-wide background: The United States, Italy and Spain supplied acute and convalescent COVID-19 samples. The analysed material was cDNA or gDNA that came from T cells, B-cell-depleted T cells, or PBMCs.

In the original processing: Estimation of nucleated cell counts was performed using reference gene primer amplification. Measured with immunoSEQ multiplex PCR; TCRdb has only the in-frame clones, and not every one. The V and J calls and clone size were taken over from that table, and D and trimming were inferred from the DNA. Altogether around 100,000 clones are present, just over 85% being singletons, with the ten largest covering 5%. The V gene's germline CDR1 is SGHVS and CDR2 FNYEAQ. Trimming at V came to 0 bases and at J to 2 bases, leaving 13 bases not matched to a gene. The CDR3 has 19 amino acids.

This clonotype was sampled from a human donor in a cohort sampled during active COVID-19. Material: peripheral blood. V usage is TRBV7-6 and J usage is TRBJ2-5; TRBD1 matches 9 bases. The CDR3: CASSLAGRGGQGWQETQYF. The CDR3 bases are TGTGCCAGCAGCTTAGCCGGAAGAGGGGGACAGGGTTGGCAAGAGACCCAGTACTTC.